What follows are 9 T cell receptor beta chains derived from one specimen sequenced in a study of cytomegalovirus exposure and HLA in healthy donors. PCR involved 60 Vbeta and 13 Jbeta primers. The assay was immunoSEQ multiplex PCR, and TCRdb's table has in-frame clones only and misses some. This sample has more than 200,000 clones, with around three quarters found just once. Sequenced input: PBMCs. Every receptor here comes from a middle-aged man in good health and CMV-seronegative.

In the case of this clone: Additional DNA sequences in this sample encode the identical CDR3. The rearrangement uses TRBV5-1 and TRBJ2-1, with 10 bases that match TRBD2. The CDR3 consists of 15 residues. Germline loops: CDR1 SGHRS, CDR2 YFSETQ. V gave up 3 bases and J gave up 4 bases; unmatched junction bases: 4. The CDR3 protein is CASSSLAGAYNEQFF. The CDR3 region has the DNA TGCGCCAGCAGCTCCCTAGCGGGGGCTTACAATGAGCAGTTCTTC.

Regarding this clone: A junction boundary mismatches the germline segment, possibly from a read error. This rearrangement joins TRBV7-9 to TRBJ1-3, with a tentative D call TRBD1 (5 bases). The CDR3 has 14 residues. CDR1 is SEHNR and CDR2 is FQNEAQ in the germline V gene (reference sequence). Here the CDR3 DNA reads TGTTCCAGCAGTCCCTCGGGGGAAATGGGCACCATATATTTT. This gives the protein CSSSPSGEMGTIYF.

The V call is TRBV11-2, the J call TRBJ2-2; D not certain. This CDR3 has 15 amino acids. Trimming removed 6 bases at V and 0 bases at J, with 11 bases between. Per germline, CDR1 SGHAT and CDR2 FQNNGV. The chain's CDR3 is CASRFGFSNTGELFF. DNA for the CDR3: TGTGCCAGCAGGTTCGGGTTTTCGAACACCGGGGAGCTGTTTTTT.

The chain joins TRBV5-1 to TRBJ1-1; D perhaps matches TRBD1 (5 bases). Germline-derived CDR1 and CDR2 are SGHRS and YFSETQ. The CDR3 sequence is 15 residues long. Trimming removed 6 bases from V and 0 bases from J, with 15 bases in between. CDR3 nucleotide sequence: TGCGCCAGCAACCAGGGACTTCTAGTGAACACTGAAGCTTTCTTT. Protein product: CASNQGLLVNTEAFF.

The chain has TRBV7-2 and TRBJ1-2; TRBD1 aligns across 8 bases. The J segment lost 2 bases and the V segment lost 8 bases, leaving 4 bases of the junction unmatched. The CDR3 contains 13 residues. Germline assignment: CDR1 SGHTA and CDR2 FQGNSA. The CDR3 DNA follows: TGTGCCAGCGGAGACAGGGGAAACTATGGCTACACCTTC. Its translation is CASGDRGNYGYTF.

This clone was seen just once. This chain joins TRBV6-1 and TRBJ2-5; D remains unclear. The germline V gene encodes CDR1 MNHNS and CDR2 SASEGT. V was shortened by 7 bases and J by 3 bases, with 15 bases between the two germline ends. The CDR3 has 14 amino acids. The CDR3 sequence is CASTRHLIKETQYF. The CDR3 coding sequence is TGTGCCAGCACAAGACACCTAATTAAAGAGACCCAGTACTTC.

The rearrangement joins TRBV4-1 to TRBJ2-2, with 12 bases lining up with TRBD2. CDR3 length equals 15 residues. V was clipped by 4 bases and J by 6 bases; unmatched bases: 3. CDR1 is MGHRA and CDR2 is YSYEKL in the germline V gene. The chain's CDR3 is CASSLGLAGSGELFF. Here the CDR3 DNA reads TGCGCCAGCAGCCTCGGACTAGCGGGATCCGGGGAGCTGTTTTTT.

The V gene is TRBV7-8, the J gene TRBJ1-2, with 7 bases identical to TRBD1. Germline values: CDR1 SGHVS, CDR2 FQNEAQ. J was trimmed by 2 bases and V by 5 bases; bases with no gene match: 5. The CDR3 runs to 14 residues. This CDR3 reads CASSMGQNNYGYTF. In DNA, the CDR3 is TGTGCCAGCAGCATGGGACAGAACAACTATGGCTACACCTTC.

V and J are TRBV6-5 and TRBJ1-2, with D hard to call. CDR1 and CDR2 (germline): MNHEY, SVGAGI. Between the trimmed V and J ends, which lost 9 bases and 6 bases, there was a span of 17 bases. The CDR3 is 13 residues long. This CDR3 is CASYSRVLDGYTF. CDR3 nucleotide sequence: TGTGCCAGTTATTCCCGGGTATTGGATGGCTACACCTTC.